Here is one T cell receptor (beta chain) with its context. Its antigen is not known. TCRdb ran MiXCR on the reads and lists one entry per CDR3 protein. The table records tens of thousands of distinct CDR3 sequences, about 20% of them present only once. The sample belongs to a study of T cell repertoires in cytomegalovirus infection. Overall study context: The authors relied on CMV epitopes, both recently identified HLA-C-restricted and well-studied HLA-B-restricted. Indicated by public TCR beta signatures were CMV infection and matching HLA type. General study results and limits: Of the TCR beta families, the public ones yielded a cumulative frequency that identified carriers of CMV plus the relevant HLA. CMV-specific TCR beta clonotypes restricted by HLA-C were the ones dominating the ex vivo response.

With 6 bases removed from V and 8 bases from J, the gap between germline ends came to 20 bases. CDR1 MGHRA and CDR2 YSYEKL come from the germline V gene. CDR3 size: 15 residues. The rearrangement uses TRBV4-1 and TRBJ2-1, with a tentative D call TRBD1 (5 bases). This specimen was CD8+ T cells from cultured PBMCs, taken from culture after CMV antigen stimulation. The TCR originated in a human donor in good health (CMV status not recorded). Some clones in this sample may be carry-over from other donors' samples. In nucleotides, the CDR3 is TGCGCCAGCAGGCCAGGGCCCCCTCGCTCCGATGAGCAGTTCTTC. As protein: CASRPGPPRSDEQFF.